Included here is one TCR beta chain sequence, with context. The antigen remains undetermined. The junction departs from the called germline gene at one end, perhaps through a read error. A J-beta primer mix and a sample-barcoded 5' primer were used in a second PCR of roughly 6 to 11 cycles. A template-switch adaptor containing 12 random nucleotides labeled each cDNA molecule. TCRdb independently ran MiXCR on the 5' RACE reads; one entry per CDR3 protein. The sample includes roughly 1.5 million distinct CDR3 sequences, 35% to 45% of them seen just once. This record comes from a study of blood T cells in healthy people across ages. Findings and caveats of the study: The diversity estimates, figures obtained from one million T cells, were considered underestimates. A strong correlation was found between TCR beta diversity and the percentage of naive T cells. Both naive CD4+ cell counts and diversity were greater in long-lived donors than in aged donors.

The length of the CDR3 is 15 residues. Germline V gene sequence: CDR1 SGHVS, CDR2 FNYEAQ. The sample was blood. The TCR comes from a woman aged 18-29 years in good health. The chain links TRBV7-6 to TRBJ2-1; D is perhaps TRBD2 (6 bases). The CDR3 region has the DNA TGTGCCAGCAGCCTTTTGCCGGGGGAATTAAATGAGCGGTTCTTC. Amino acid sequence: CASSLLPGELNERFF.